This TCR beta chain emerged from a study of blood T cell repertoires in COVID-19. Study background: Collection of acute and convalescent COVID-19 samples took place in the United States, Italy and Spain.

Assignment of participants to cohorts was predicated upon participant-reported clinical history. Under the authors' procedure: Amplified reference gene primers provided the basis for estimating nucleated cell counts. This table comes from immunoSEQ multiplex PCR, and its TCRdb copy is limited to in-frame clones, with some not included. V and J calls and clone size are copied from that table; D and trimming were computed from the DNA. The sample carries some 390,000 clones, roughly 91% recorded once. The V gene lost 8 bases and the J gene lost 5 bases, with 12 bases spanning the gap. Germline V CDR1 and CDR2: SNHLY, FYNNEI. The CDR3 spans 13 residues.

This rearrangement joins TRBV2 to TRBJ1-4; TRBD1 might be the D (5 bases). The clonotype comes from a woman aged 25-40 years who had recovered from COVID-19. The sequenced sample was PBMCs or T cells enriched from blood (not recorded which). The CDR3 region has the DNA TGTGCCAGCGCGGGGGGGTCAAATGAAAAACTGTTTTTT. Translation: CASAGGSNEKLFF.